This T cell receptor (beta chain) derives from a study of T cell responses to AZD1222 COVID-19 vaccine. Overall study results and limits: Repertoire collection took place solely once the T cell response had peaked. Clonal diversity was possibly underestimated, and white British individuals and females predominated among donors. Among AZD1222 vaccinees, only six were seropositive at baseline.

On this clone: What it recognizes is unknown.

Only in-frame clones appear in the TCRdb table, and some are missing; sequencing was by immunoSEQ multiplex PCR. The data show 140,000 to 150,000 clones, roughly 90% seen once. The receptor's source is an adult in good health. Source: peripheral blood, taken on day 0 of AZD1222 vaccination.

CDR3 in amino acids: CASSVGADTEAFF. The CDR3 DNA reads TGCGCCAGCAGCGTGGGCGCGGACACTGAAGCTTTCTTT. V usage is TRBV5-1 and J usage is TRBJ1-1; D remains unclear. The V gene's germline CDR1 is SGHRS and CDR2 YFSETQ. V dropped 4 bases and J dropped 3 bases, with 10 bases sitting between them. There are 13 residues in the CDR3.